These 24 T cell receptor beta chains were all obtained from the same sample, sequenced in a study of blood T cell repertoires in COVID-19. Sequenced by immunoSEQ multiplex PCR; TCRdb stores in-frame clones only, minus some. The profile shows approximately 230,000 clones, 84% of them singletons. Sequencing was performed on peripheral blood. The receptors originated from a man aged 25 to 40 with active or convalescent COVID-19.

The chain carries TRBV28 and TRBJ1-6; TRBD1 aligns across 8 bases. The V and J ends lost 4 bases and 8 bases, in that order; junction bases with no gene match: 7. CDR1 is MDHEN, CDR2 SYDVKM, per germline. The CDR3 runs to 15 residues. The CDR3 DNA follows: TGTGCCAGCAGTTCGGGGGACAGGCCTTATTCACCCCTCCACTTT. It is translated as CASSSGDRPYSPLHF. The whole variable domain, filled in from reference TRBV28 and TRBJ1-6, reads DVKVTQSSRYLVKRTGEKVFLECVQDMDHENMFWYRQDPGLGLRLIYFSYDVKMKEKGDIPEGYSVSREKKERFSLILESASTNQTSMYLCASSSGDRPYSPLHFGNGTRLTVT.

The chain combines TRBV6-6 with TRBJ2-5; TRBD1 matches 8 bases. The CDR3 length is 14 residues. Germline CDR1 and CDR2: MNHNY and SVGAGI (reference sequence). Trimming removed 5 bases from V and 3 bases from J; junction bases left unmatched: 5. CDR3: CASSLPTGEETQYF. The CDR3 nucleotides read TGTGCCAGCAGTCTTCCGACAGGGGAAGAGACCCAGTACTTC.

The CDR3 region is CASSPQGAGNQPQHF. The CDR3 nucleotides are TGTGCCAGCAGTCCACAGGGGGCAGGGAATCAGCCCCAGCATTTT. J is TRBJ1-5 and V is TRBV28; TRBD1 agrees at 9 bases. CDR3 length: 15 amino acids. Germline V gives CDR1 MDHEN, CDR2 SYDVKM. V dropped 5 bases and J dropped 4; count of bases not matched to a gene: 6.

The chain combines TRBV19 with TRBJ1-5; D perhaps matches TRBD1 (5 bases). This CDR3 spans 16 amino acids. V was clipped by 7 bases and J by 0 bases, with 16 bases between them. The germline gives CDR1 LNHDA, CDR2 SQIVND (reference sequence). CDR3 loop: CASKDLGGYSNQPQHF. The CDR3 DNA reads as TGTGCCAGTAAGGACCTGGGGGGTTATAGCAATCAGCCCCAGCATTTT.

This chain joins TRBV5-4 and TRBJ2-5; TRBD2 agrees at 8 bases. The J segment lost 5 bases and the V segment lost 4 bases, leaving 7 bases of the junction unmatched. Germline CDR1 reads SGHNT; CDR2 reads YYREEE (reference sequence). This CDR3 comprises 14 residues. CDR3 bases: TGTGCCAGCAGCCTGTCGACGGGGGGGGAGACCCAGTACTTC. This sequence encodes CASSLSTGGETQYF.

Notes on this clone: Other DNA variants within this sample encode the same CDR3. In DNA form, the CDR3 reads TGTGCCAGCAGGGGGACTAGCGGGAGCTACAATGAGCAGTTCTTC. Its protein product is CASRGTSGSYNEQFF. The rearrangement uses TRBV2 and TRBJ2-1, with 14 bases aligning to TRBD2. This CDR3 contains 15 residues. The germline CDR1 and CDR2 sequences are SNHLY and FYNNEI. The V gene end was trimmed by 6 bases and the J gene end by 3 bases; junction bases not matched to a gene: 1.

The chain couples TRBV4-2 to TRBJ1-1, with D unresolved. V lost 0 bases, J lost 1 base, and 9 bases lay in between. The CDR3 contains 15 residues. Germline V gives CDR1 LGHNA, CDR2 YNFKEQ. The CDR3: CASSQERHKNTEAFF. CDR3 sequence (DNA): TGTGCCAGCAGCCAAGAGCGACACAAGAACACTGAAGCTTTCTTT.

A few counts support this clone. The rearrangement uses TRBV6-2 or TRBV6-3 and TRBJ2-1; D is unclear. This CDR3 region has 15 residues. V lost 0 bases to trimming and J lost 0 bases, with 6 bases between them. CDR1 is MNHEY and CDR2 is SVGEGT in the germline V gene. The CDR3 loop is CASSYSRISYNEQFF. CDR3 sequence (DNA): TGTGCCAGCAGTTACTCGCGGATCTCCTACAATGAGCAGTTCTTC.

The V gene is TRBV3-1 (or the pseudogene TRBV3-2), the J gene TRBJ1-6; D remains ambiguous. V lost 5 bases, J lost 7 bases, and 12 bases lay in between. Germline V gene data show CDR1 as LGHDT and CDR2 as YNNKEL (reference sequence). This CDR3 is 14 amino acids long. The CDR3 here is CASSIVTRNSPLHF. The DNA for the CDR3 is TGTGCCAGCAGCATCGTCACGAGGAATTCACCCCTCCACTTT.

The gene calls are TRBV4-2 and TRBJ1-6; 10 nucleotides match TRBD1. Germline V gene sequence: CDR1 LGHNA, CDR2 YNFKEQ. After removal of 2 bases from V and 8 bases from J, the junction contained 3 bases not matched to a gene. This CDR3 has 15 amino acids. The CDR3 sequence: CASSQPGTGDSPLHF. The CDR3 bases are TGTGCCAGCAGCCAACCCGGGACAGGGGATTCACCCCTCCACTTT.

This clone has only a few counts. The rearrangement uses TRBV28 and TRBJ1-4; 10 positions agree with TRBD1. This CDR3 comprises 15 residues. Germline V gene lookup returns CDR1 MDHEN and CDR2 SYDVKM. V dropped 5 bases and J dropped 8; count of bases not matched to a gene: 8. CDR3 nucleotide sequence: TGTGCCAGCAGTCCGCGGACAGGGGGGCGGGAAAAACTGTTTTTT. It encodes CASSPRTGGREKLFF.

This chain connects TRBV29-1 to TRBJ2-7; TRBD1 aligns across 8 bases. J lost 4 bases, V lost 7 bases, and 6 bases had no gene match. This CDR3 is 12 amino acids long. Germline CDR1 reads SQVTM; CDR2 reads ANQGSEA. CDR3 DNA: TGCAGCGCCGGACAGGGAGTTTACGAGCAGTACTTC. This codes for CSAGQGVYEQYF.

V is TRBV30 and J is TRBJ2-3, with 9 bases lining up with TRBD2. Germline assignment: CDR1 GTSNPN and CDR2 SVGIG (reference sequence). The CDR3 extends over 14 amino acids. The V segment lost 8 bases and the J segment 2 bases; nucleotides outside the gene matches: 8. The CDR3 protein is CAASGTSLTDTQYF. CDR3 nucleotide sequence: TGTGCCGCATCCGGGACTAGCCTCACAGATACGCAGTATTTT.

The V and J genes are TRBV24-1 and TRBJ2-5; D may be TRBD1 (6 bases). Deletions cut 6 bases from V and 0 bases from J, with 10 bases between. The CDR3 extends over 14 amino acids. Per germline, CDR1 KGHDR and CDR2 SFDVKD. The CDR3 DNA follows: TGTGCCACCAGTCCAGGGGAGTACCAAGAGACCCAGTACTTC. Translation: CATSPGEYQETQYF.

For the CDR3, the DNA is TGCAGCGTTGGGGGGACAGGGTATGAAAAACTGTTTTTT. Protein sequence: CSVGGTGYEKLFF. J is TRBJ1-4 and V is TRBV29-1; 9 nucleotides line up with TRBD1. Germline V gives CDR1 SQVTM, CDR2 ANQGSEA. The CDR3 has 13 residues. Trimming removed 4 bases from V and 6 bases from J; junction bases left unmatched: 3.

V usage is TRBV28 and J usage is TRBJ1-1, with D possibly matching TRBD1 (5 bases). Germline loops: CDR1 MDHEN, CDR2 SYDVKM. The CDR3 extends over 12 amino acids. Trimming pared 5 bases from V and 10 bases from J, leaving 14 bases between. CDR3 coding DNA: TGTGCCAGCAGTAGTAAGGGGCGGTTAGCTTTCTTT. Amino acids: CASSSKGRLAFF. Combining the CDR3 with reference TRBV28 and TRBJ1-1 gives the whole variable domain DVKVTQSSRYLVKRTGEKVFLECVQDMDHENMFWYRQDPGLGLRLIYFSYDVKMKEKGDIPEGYSVSREKKERFSLILESASTNQTSMYLCASSSKGRLAFFGQGTRLTVV.

This clone appeared once. Here the CDR3 DNA reads TGTGCCAGCAGCCAAGATTTGAACAGCAGCCTTAACTATGGCTACACCTTC. Protein: CASSQDLNSSLNYGYTF. V is TRBV3-1 (or the pseudogene TRBV3-2) and J is TRBJ1-2; D unresolved. Germline lookup yields CDR1 LGHDT and CDR2 YNNKEL (reference sequence). V shed 0 bases and J shed 1 base, with 15 bases lying between them. The CDR3 is 17 amino acids.

V is TRBV18 and J is TRBJ2-6, with TRBD1 identical over 7 bases. The V segment lost 6 bases and the J segment 3 bases; nucleotides outside the gene matches: 2. This CDR3 is built from 14 residues. Germline lookup yields CDR1 KGHSH and CDR2 LQKENI. CDR3 sequence (DNA): TGTGCCAGCTCGCGACAGGGTGGGGCCAACGTCCTGACTTTC. Amino acids: CASSRQGGANVLTF.

This chain uses TRBV18 with TRBJ1-6, with D perhaps TRBD1 (6 bases). The germline V and J ends were trimmed by 5 bases and 7 bases, with 21 bases remaining between them. Germline CDR1 is KGHSH and CDR2 is LQKENI. The CDR3 runs to 17 residues. The CDR3 loop is CASSSSPDTGLNSPLHF. The DNA of the CDR3 is TGTGCCAGCTCATCCTCACCGGATACAGGGTTGAATTCACCCCTCCACTTT.

V gene TRBV7-7 combines with J gene TRBJ2-3; D is unclear. V shed 4 bases and J shed 4 bases, with 9 bases lying between them. The V gene's germline CDR1 is SSHAT and CDR2 FNYEAQ (reference sequence). This CDR3 contains 13 residues. The CDR3 is CASSSLVSDTQYF. The CDR3 nucleotides read TGTGCCAGCAGCTCCCTAGTATCAGATACGCAGTATTTT.

Remarks on this clone: The junction shows a germline mismatch at one end, possibly a read error. V usage is TRBV7-8 and J usage is TRBJ2-1; 13 bases are shared with TRBD2. The CDR3 runs to 16 residues. Germline V gene sequence: CDR1 SGHVS, CDR2 FQNEAQ. CDR3 sequence: CASSLVSTSGGTFHLF. In nucleotides, the CDR3 is TGTGCCAGCAGCTTAGTTTCGACTAGCGGGGGGACCTTCCACCTCTTC. The whole variable domain, filled in from reference TRBV7-8 and TRBJ2-1, reads GAGVSQSPRYKVAKRGQDVALRCDPISGHVSLFWYQQALGQGPEFLTYFQNEAQLDKSGLPSDRFFAERPEGSVSTLKIQRTQQEDSAVYLCASSLVSTSGGTFHLFGPGTRLTVL.

The V and J genes are TRBV29-1 and TRBJ1-1; 9 nucleotides line up with TRBD1. CDR1 is SQVTM and CDR2 is ANQGSEA in the germline V gene. CDR3 length: 12 amino acids. Germline trimming cut 4 bases from V and 6 bases from J; bases unmatched to any gene: 3. The CDR3 DNA is TGCAGCGTTGTGGGGACAGGGTCTGAAGCTTTCTTT. Amino acids: CSVVGTGSEAFF. The entire variable domain, with the rest obtained from reference TRBV29-1 and TRBJ1-1, is as follows: SAVISQKPSRDICQRGTSLTIQCQVDSQVTMMFWYRQQPGQSLTLIATANQGSEATYESGFVIDKFPISRPNLTFSTLTVSNMSPEDSSIYLCSVVGTGSEAFFGQGTRLTVV.

The chain is built from TRBV19 and TRBJ1-2; D is unresolved. V shed 9 bases and J shed 4 bases, with 15 bases lying between them. The CDR3 extends over 13 amino acids. Germline V CDR1 and CDR2: LNHDA, SQIVND (reference sequence). DNA of the CDR3: TGTGCCAGCTACAGTGGATCTGTCTATGGCTACACCTTC. Translation: CASYSGSVYGYTF. Based on the CDR3 plus reference TRBV19 and TRBJ1-2, the full variable domain is DGGITQSPKYLFRKEGQNVTLSCEQNLNHDAMYWYRQDPGQGLRLIYYSQIVNDFQKGDIAEGYSVSREKKESFPLTVTSAQKNPTAFYLCASYSGSVYGYTFGSGTRLTVV.

In its sample, this clone was seen a few times. The chain recombines TRBV12-3 or TRBV12-4 with TRBJ1-3, with D hard to call. The CDR3 is made up of 12 amino acids. V was shortened by 6 bases and J by 0 bases, with 3 bases between the two germline ends. The CDR3 loop reads CASSLSGNTIYF. The CDR3 coding sequence is TGTGCCAGCAGCCTCTCTGGAAACACCATATATTTT.